One and the same sample provided the 25 T cell receptor delta chains below, sequenced in a study of γδ T cells in repeated Plasmodium falciparum infection. Flow sorting of PBMC yielded separate Vgamma9/Vdelta2+ and Vdelta2-negative gammadelta T cell populations for bulk repertoire analysis. TCRdb re-called the multiplex PCR reads through CATT. The sample has 90,000 or so delta-chain clones; 0.98% are singletons. Sequenced input: gamma-delta T cells from blood. These receptors came from a pool of human donors (malaria-infected and uninfected, not separated).

About this clone: This DNA's translation and the protein TCRdb lists, from a much larger clone, do not match at residue 12, likely due to a read error; the protein shown is translated from the DNA. The chain carries TRDV1 and TRDJ1; no reliable D call. TCRdb is silent on the J gene; assignment here came from matching the DNA to germline. Trimming cost V 2 bases and J 4 bases, with 23 bases left between them. Germline V gene data show CDR1 as TSWWSYY and CDR2 as QGS. The CDR3 sequence is 18 residues long. CDR3 nucleotide sequence: TGTGCTCTTGGGGAAGCACTTCTGACGTTTCTACGGGGCGATAAACTCATCTTT. Translated, it gives CALGEALLTFLRGDKLIF.

This clone was picked up a small number of times. This likely reflects a read error, since a far larger clone is one base away. The sample holds other DNA sequences that translate to the same CDR3. This sequence joins TRDV1 and TRDJ1; D may be TRDD2 (8 bases). TCRdb records no J gene; here it was assigned by comparing the DNA to germline. CDR3 length equals 24 residues. CDR1 is TSWWSYY and CDR2 is QGS in the germline V gene. The V end lost 0 bases, the J end lost 0 bases, and 35 bases lay between the germline ends. The CDR3 region is CALGELAGSFLRMGDLSYTDKLIF. The DNA of the CDR3 is TGTGCTCTTGGGGAACTAGCCGGGTCCTTCCTAAGAATGGGGGACCTTTCGTACACCGATAAACTCATCTTT.

As to this clone: TCRdb records a much larger clone's protein for this DNA, with a difference at residue 4 that likely arises from a read error; the protein given is the translation of the DNA. The chain has TRDV2 and TRDJ1; 12 bases line up with TRDD3. The J gene is absent in TCRdb and was assigned here via DNA matching to germline. CDR3 length: 15 amino acids. Looked up from germline, CDR1 is GEAIGNYY and CDR2 is EKD. J was trimmed by 2 bases and V by 5 bases; bases with no gene match: 5. CDR3 region: CACGPLGDTTDKLIF. The CDR3 DNA sequence: TGTGCCTGTGGCCCTCTGGGGGATACGACCGATAAACTCATCTTT.

This clone was picked up a small number of times. The protein in TCRdb stems from a much larger clone and differs at residue 18 from this DNA's translation, likely a read error; here the protein is translated from the DNA. Here the V gene is TRDV1, but the J gene went uncalled; TRDD3 reflects the table's D call only, with no check against the DNA. The germline CDR1 and CDR2 sequences are TSWWSYY and QGS. The CDR3 is made up of 20 amino acids. The CDR3 DNA reads as TGTGCTCTTGGGAATCGGCGGATCCTACCTTTGGGGGATACGGCCGATAAACCCATCTTT. Amino acid sequence: CALGNRRILPLGDTADKPIF.

Of note for this clone: Given a far larger clone just one base away, this is likely a sequencing read error. Other nucleotide sequences from this sample produce the same CDR3. J is TRDJ1 and V is TRDV1, with 8 bases identical to TRDD2. The J gene, missing from TCRdb, was assigned here through DNA to germline matching. This CDR3 comprises 18 residues. The germline V gene has CDR1 TSWWSYY and CDR2 QGS. V was pared by 2 bases and J by 7 bases, with 18 bases of the junction left unmatched. The CDR3 loop is CALGEVFLRPGGLLKLIF. CDR3 coding DNA: TGTGCTCTTGGGGAAGTCTTCCTACGTCCGGGGGGGCTCCTTAAACTCATCTTT.

This clone has a count of ten or more. J is TRDJ1 and V is TRDV1; D remains unclear. This CDR3 spans 18 amino acids. The germline gives CDR1 TSWWSYY, CDR2 QGS. Trimming pared 1 base from V and 0 bases from J, leaving 18 bases between. Written as DNA, the CDR3 is TGTGCTCTTGGGGAACCCCTCTGGTCGGGCTCGTACACCGATAAACTCATCTTT. The encoded protein is CALGEPLWSGSYTDKLIF.

This clone was seen only a few times. The gene calls are TRDV1 and TRDJ1, with 12 bases fitting TRDD3. With V trimmed by 2 bases and J by 2 bases, 39 bases remained unmatched. CDR3 size: 28 residues. Germline CDR1 TSWWSYY, CDR2 QGS. Written as DNA, the CDR3 is TGTGCTCTTGGGGAATCCACTTTCCTACCGGCCGTGGTGTACTTGGTACTGGGGGATACTCGATCTACCGATAAACTCATCTTT. Translation: CALGESTFLPAVVYLVLGDTRSTDKLIF.

This clone was observed a handful of times. A read error is likely here: a far larger clone is one base away. In the same sample, other DNA sequences code for this CDR3. V usage is TRDV1 and J usage is TRDJ1; D not certain. TCRdb does not report a J gene; here it was assigned by matching the DNA to germline references. The V gene lost 0 bases and the J gene lost 3 bases, with 26 bases spanning the gap. Germline V gene sequence: CDR1 TSWWSYY, CDR2 QGS. This CDR3 contains 20 residues. CDR3 sequence: CALGELGPYGNGHQADKLIF. DNA for the CDR3: TGTGCTCTTGGGGAACTAGGGCCCTATGGCAATGGCCACCAGGCCGATAAACTCATCTTT.

Note on this clone: TCRdb has a much larger clone's protein, which differs at residue 19 from the translation of this DNA, likely because of a read error; what is shown is the protein translated from the DNA. The V gene call is TRDV1, and the J gene call is absent; the table assigns TRDD3, which was not confirmed against the DNA. CDR1 and CDR2 from the germline V gene are TSWWSYY and QGS. The CDR3 has 21 amino acids. The CDR3 region is CALGGASSSLLGDFSEDKPIF. For the CDR3, the DNA is TGTGCTCTTGGGGGCGCCTCTTCTTCCCTACTGGGGGATTTTTCCGAGGATAAACCCATCTTT.

As for this clone: The TCRdb protein, from a much larger clone, departs from this DNA's translation at residue 5, likely by read error; the protein shown derives from the DNA. The rearrangement uses TRDV2 and TRDJ1; 13 bases match TRDD3. The J gene, absent from TCRdb, was called here by matching the DNA to germline. The CDR3 length is 18 residues. From germline, CDR1 is GEAIGNYY and CDR2 EKD. V shed 3 bases, J shed 0 bases, and the junction held 9 bases outside the gene matches. CDR3 region: CACDLLLGDTRDTDKLIF. CDR3 nucleotide sequence: TGTGCCTGTGACCTCTTACTGGGGGATACGCGAGACACCGATAAACTCATCTTT.

This clone was counted many times. J is TRDJ1 and V is TRDV1; the match to TRDD3 covers 9 bases. The CDR3 covers 16 residues. J gave up 7 bases and V 2 bases, and 11 bases lay outside the gene matches. Germline V gives CDR1 TSWWSYY, CDR2 QGS. CDR3 DNA: TGTGCTCTTGGGGAAGTCCTTACTGGGGGACCTACTAAACTCATCTTT. Encoded protein: CALGEVLTGGPTKLIF.

As for this clone: This DNA's translation differs at residue 14 from TCRdb's protein, which comes from a much larger clone; a read error is likely, and the protein shown is translated from the DNA. This sequence joins TRDV2 and TRDJ1; 9 nucleotides line up with TRDD3. This CDR3 has 15 amino acids. Germline V gives CDR1 GEAIGNYY, CDR2 EKD. In DNA form, the CDR3 reads TGTGCCTGTGACAAGGAGCGGGGGGATACCGATAAACTCACCTTT. Translated, it gives CACDKERGDTDKLTF.

The sample holds many counts of this clone. TCRdb records a much larger clone's protein for this DNA, with a difference at residue 13 that likely arises from a read error; the protein given is the translation of the DNA. The V gene is TRDV2, the J gene TRDJ1; 10 nucleotides agree with TRDD3. Germline CDR1 and CDR2: GEAIGNYY and EKD. Trimming took 2 bases from V and 0 from J; bases not matched to a gene: 17. The CDR3 is 20 residues long. The CDR3 reads CACDNPLGDSAQAYTDKLIF. The CDR3 bases are TGTGCCTGTGACAACCCACTGGGGGATTCCGCCCAGGCGTACACCGATAAACTCATCTTT.

A few counts support this clone. This probably arose from a read error, given a far larger clone one base away. At the DNA level, this CDR3 is encoded by other sequences in the same sample as well. The chain carries TRDV2 and TRDJ3, with TRDD3 identical over 7 bases. V trimming: 9 bases; J trimming: 0 bases; junction bases outside the gene matches: 16. Germline CDR1 GEAIGNYY, CDR2 EKD. This CDR3 is built from 19 residues. The chain's CDR3 is CAAPLSLGISSWDTRQMFF. The CDR3 region has the DNA TGTGCCGCCCCCCTATCGCTGGGGATAAGCTCCTGGGACACCCGACAGATGTTTTTC.

In its sample, this clone was seen many times. The protein TCRdb lists belongs to a much larger clone and differs from this DNA's translation at residue 10, which points to a read error; the protein shown is made from the DNA. The rearrangement links TRDV2 to TRDJ1; perhaps TRDD2 as D (6 bases). TCRdb lists no J gene, so it was determined here by aligning the DNA to germline. CDR1 is GEAIGNYY and CDR2 is EKD in the germline V gene. The CDR3 loop spans 19 amino acids. The V gene lost 2 bases and the J gene lost 4 bases, with 28 bases spanning the gap. The CDR3 reads CACDRLPRGVQNDDDKLIF. The CDR3 nucleotides are TGTGCCTGTGACAGACTTCCTCGCGGGGTACAGAACGACGACGATAAACTCATCTTT.

The table lists this clone with a few counts. The protein in TCRdb stems from a much larger clone and differs at residue 7 from this DNA's translation, likely a read error; here the protein is translated from the DNA. This rearrangement joins TRDV2 to TRDJ1; 9 bases match TRDD3. No J segment appears in TCRdb, so it was assigned here by matching the sequence to germline. The junction had 16 bases not matched to a gene; V was cut back by 0 bases and J by 6 bases. Germline loops: CDR1 GEAIGNYY, CDR2 EKD. This CDR3 region has 18 residues. Written as DNA, the CDR3 is TGTGCCTGTGACACCGGCCACTGGGGGACGCTCCTGACCAATAAACTCATCTTT. Encoded protein: CACDTGHWGTLLTNKLIF.

This clone was counted only a few times. A far larger clone is only one base removed, so a read error is likely. The sample holds other DNA sequences that translate to the same CDR3. The rearrangement uses TRDV2 and TRDJ2, with D possibly TRDD3 on 6 matching bases. Germline matching of the DNA provided the J gene here, since TCRdb leaves it blank. Between the trimmed V and J ends, which lost 0 bases and 4 bases, there was a span of 23 bases. Germline V gene sequence: CDR1 GEAIGNYY, CDR2 EKD. The CDR3 is 19 residues long. The CDR3 region has the DNA TGTGCCTGTGACACCGTTTCTAGGCTAGGATACCCCACGACAGCACAACTCTTCTTT. This gives the protein CACDTVSRLGYPTTAQLFF.

Comment on this clone: The TCRdb record carries a much larger clone's protein, which differs from this DNA's translation at residue 8; a read error is the likely cause, and the protein listed here is the DNA translation. The rearrangement links TRDV1 to TRDJ1; D unresolved. The J gene is not listed in TCRdb, so it was assigned here from a DNA match to germline. This CDR3 comprises 14 residues. Trimming took 4 bases from V and 5 from J, leaving 14 bases between them. In germline, CDR1 is TSWWSYY, CDR2 QGS. The CDR3 sequence is CALGVPLQFDKLIF. In nucleotides, the CDR3 is TGTGCTCTTGGGGTCCCACTCCAGTTTGATAAACTCATCTTT.

This clone was detected a few times. The protein given by TCRdb reflects a much larger clone and differs at residue 10 from this DNA's translation, likely from a read error; the protein shown is the DNA's translation. The gene calls are TRDV1 and TRDJ1; TRDD3 matches 13 bases. Matching the DNA to germline supplied the J gene, which TCRdb does not give. The trim removed 4 bases at V and 0 bases at J, leaving 20 bases unmatched. Germline loops: CDR1 TSWWSYY, CDR2 QGS. The CDR3 totals 22 residues. CDR3 in amino acids: CALGAPTPKHWGIRFYTDKLIF. CDR3 DNA: TGTGCTCTTGGGGCCCCTACTCCGAAGCACTGGGGGATACGCTTTTACACCGATAAACTCATCTTT.

A few counts support this clone. TCRdb pairs this DNA with a much larger clone's protein that differs at residue 15, likely a read error; the protein shown was translated from the DNA. V and J are TRDV1 and TRDJ1; the match to TRDD3 covers 8 bases. The CDR3 length is 18 residues. Germline V gene sequence: CDR1 TSWWSYY, CDR2 QGS. The CDR3 region is CALGDAFLSRDTADELIF. The CDR3 nucleotides are TGTGCTCTCGGGGACGCTTTCCTGTCGAGGGATACGGCCGATGAACTCATCTTT.

As to this clone: TCRdb lists the protein of a much larger clone for this DNA, which differs at residue 20, so this is likely a read error; the protein given here is translated from the DNA itself. Here the V gene is TRDV2, but the J gene went uncalled; the table's D gene call, TRDD3, was not cross checked with the DNA. The CDR3 contains 22 residues. CDR1 is GEAIGNYY and CDR2 is EKD in the germline V gene. CDR3 sequence: CACDTVLGTPGSSSWDTRQVFF. The CDR3 DNA reads TGTGCCTGTGACACCGTGCTGGGGACACCGGGTTCCAGCTCCTGGGACACCCGACAGGTGTTTTTC.

Turning to this clone: The TCRdb protein comes from a much larger clone and disagrees with this DNA's translation at residue 3, likely due to a read error; the protein given here is derived from the DNA. This chain links TRDV1 with TRDJ1; D possibly corresponds to TRDD3 (6 bases). Here the J gene was assigned by germline matching of the DNA, as TCRdb has none. This CDR3 spans 19 amino acids. Per germline, CDR1 TSWWSYY and CDR2 QGS. Here the CDR3 DNA reads TGTGCTCCTGGGGCGATCCTCAGCCTGCGCCGGGGGACGGGCGATAAACTCATCTTT. Translated, it gives CAPGAILSLRRGTGDKLIF.

This clone was seen a few times. TCRdb's listed protein matches a much larger clone and diverges from this DNA's translation at residue 6, likely through a read error; the protein shown comes from the DNA. The genes are TRDV1 and TRDJ1; 10 bases match TRDD3. Germline CDR1 is TSWWSYY and CDR2 is QGS. The CDR3 sequence is 18 residues long. J lost 0 bases, V lost 5 bases, and 12 bases had no gene match. CDR3 coding DNA: TGTGCTCTTGGGACCCGCCTGGGGGATAAGTATAACACCGATAAACTCATCTTT. Translation: CALGTRLGDKYNTDKLIF.

A few counts support this clone. TCRdb's protein for this DNA is that of a much larger clone and differs from the translation at residue 11, likely a read error; the protein shown is the DNA translation. This sequence joins TRDV2 and TRDJ2, with TRDD3 matching over 9 bases. Since TCRdb gives no J gene, matching the DNA to germline was used here to assign it. V shed 3 bases and J 1 base; nucleotides not matched to a gene: 23. Germline values: CDR1 GEAIGNYY, CDR2 EKD. The CDR3 length is 22 residues. CDR3 bases: TGTGCCTGTGACCGTCTTACTGGGGGAGCCATTAAGGGGTCAAATTTGACAGCACAACTCTTCTTT. Translated, it gives CACDRLTGGAIKGSNLTAQLFF.

Regarding this clone: A far larger clone is a single base away, which makes a read error likely. The sample contains more than one DNA sequence encoding this CDR3. The chain carries TRDV1 and TRDJ1, with TRDD3 matching 8 bases. No J gene is reported in TCRdb; it was inferred here by comparing the DNA with germline. After removal of 4 bases from V and 0 bases from J, the junction contained 22 bases not matched to a gene. This CDR3 region has 21 residues. The germline gives CDR1 TSWWSYY, CDR2 QGS. The CDR3 coding sequence is TGTGCTCTTGGGGCGTACCTCCCATCCTACGACCTCTGGGGGAACACCGATAAACTCATCTTT. Its protein product is CALGAYLPSYDLWGNTDKLIF.